This T cell receptor (beta chain) is drawn from a study of shared clonotypes between healthy human individuals. Sequenced by immunoSEQ multiplex PCR; TCRdb stores in-frame clones only, minus some. The table includes around 700,000 clones, about two thirds detected once. The CDR3 runs 12 residues. CDR1 is SGHTS, CDR2 YDEGEE, per germline. V lost 3 bases and J lost 11, with 13 bases in between. This clone was seen a handful of times. The TCR originated in a woman aged 25 to 39 in good health. Sequencing input: memory CD4+ T cells sorted from blood. Subset here: CD45RA-negative fraction. The chain links TRBV5-8 to TRBJ2-3; D is possibly TRBD1 or TRBD2 (6 bases each). CDR3 DNA sequence: TGTGCCAGCAGCTCTACAGGGAGGTTGCAGTATTTT. It encodes CASSSTGRLQYF.